This T cell receptor beta chain emerged from a study of OX40 agonist ivuxolimab in advanced cancers. The study sampled blood at baseline, cycle 4 day 1, and cycle 7 day 1. V shed 3 bases, J shed 5 bases, and the junction held 5 bases outside the gene matches. Germline CDR1 and CDR2: KGHSH and LQKENI. This CDR3 spans 14 amino acids. Clones were sequenced by immunoSEQ multiplex PCR, and TCRdb holds only the in-frame ones, with some missing. The sample comprises over 45,000 clones, approximately 85% of which are singletons, and around 3.5% rests with the top ten. The sample was CD4+ or CD8+ T cells sorted from blood, taken in a trial of the OX40 agonist ivuxolimab. The chain is built from TRBV18 and TRBJ1-1, with 8 bases that match TRBD1. The source of this sequence is an adult with an advanced solid tumor such as melanoma, head and neck, liver or kidney cancer. The CDR3 reads CASSPQDRETEAFF. CDR3 coding DNA: TGTGCCAGCTCACCCCAGGACAGGGAGACTGAAGCTTTCTTT.